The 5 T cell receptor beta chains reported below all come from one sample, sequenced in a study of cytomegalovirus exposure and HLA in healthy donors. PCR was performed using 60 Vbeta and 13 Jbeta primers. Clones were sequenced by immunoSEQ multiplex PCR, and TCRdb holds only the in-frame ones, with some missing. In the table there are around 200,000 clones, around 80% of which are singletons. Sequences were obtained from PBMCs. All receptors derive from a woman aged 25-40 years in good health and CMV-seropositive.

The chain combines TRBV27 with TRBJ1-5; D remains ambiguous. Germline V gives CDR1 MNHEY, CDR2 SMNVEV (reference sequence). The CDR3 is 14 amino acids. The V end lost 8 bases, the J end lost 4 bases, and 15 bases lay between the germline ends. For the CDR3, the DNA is TGTGCCAGCCGAACATCGACTGGGAATCAGCCCCAGCATTTT. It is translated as CASRTSTGNQPQHF.

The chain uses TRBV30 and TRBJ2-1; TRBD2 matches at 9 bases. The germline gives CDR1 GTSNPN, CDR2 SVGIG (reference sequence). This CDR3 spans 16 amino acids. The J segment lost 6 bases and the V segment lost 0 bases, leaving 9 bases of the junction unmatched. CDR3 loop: CAWSVIGGGVFNEQFF. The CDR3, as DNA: TGTGCCTGGAGTGTAATTGGCGGGGGGGTCTTCAATGAGCAGTTCTTC.

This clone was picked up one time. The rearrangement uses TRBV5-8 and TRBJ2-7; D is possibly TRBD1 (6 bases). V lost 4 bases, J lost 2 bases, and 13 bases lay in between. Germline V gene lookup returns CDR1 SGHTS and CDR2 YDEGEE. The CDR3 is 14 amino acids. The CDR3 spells CASSQTTGTYEQYF. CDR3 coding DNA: TGTGCCAGCAGCCAAACAACAGGGACCTACGAGCAGTACTTC.

The CDR3 here is CASSFANSGNTIYF. Written as DNA, the CDR3 is TGTGCCAGCAGTTTCGCGAACTCTGGAAACACCATATATTTT. The chain links TRBV28 to TRBJ1-3; D not certain. The CDR3 runs 14 residues. From germline, CDR1 is MDHEN and CDR2 SYDVKM. The germline V and J ends were trimmed by 3 bases and 0 bases, with 6 bases remaining between them. Using reference TRBV28 and TRBJ1-3 for the parts outside the CDR3, the full variable domain is DVKVTQSSRYLVKRTGEKVFLECVQDMDHENMFWYRQDPGLGLRLIYFSYDVKMKEKGDIPEGYSVSREKKERFSLILESASTNQTSMYLCASSFANSGNTIYFGEGSWLTVV.

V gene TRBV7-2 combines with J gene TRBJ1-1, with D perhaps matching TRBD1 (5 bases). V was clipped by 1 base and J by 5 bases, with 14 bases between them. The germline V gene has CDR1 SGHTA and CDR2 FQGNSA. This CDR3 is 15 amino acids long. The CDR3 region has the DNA TGTGCCAGCAGCTTAGATTCGGGGGGGGAGACTGAAGCTTTCTTT. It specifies CASSLDSGGETEAFF.